Described below is a single TCR beta chain sequence and its context. The source of the sample is a study of blood T cell repertoires in COVID-19. In the study overall: Whether acute or convalescent, the COVID-19 samples came from the United States, Italy and Spain.

CDR1 is SNHLY, CDR2 FYNNEI, per germline. The CDR3 runs to 13 residues. The ends were cut back, 3 bases at V and 4 bases at J, with 9 bases in the middle. Data came from immunoSEQ multiplex PCR; TCRdb stores just in-frame clones and leaves some out. In the table there are approximately 230,000 clones, approximately 79% of which are singletons. The clonotype originates from a middle-aged woman with active or convalescent COVID-19. The sequenced sample was peripheral blood. The V gene is TRBV2, the J gene TRBJ1-2; tentatively, D is TRBD1 (5 bases). CDR3 region: CASSDRVSYGYTF. The DNA of the CDR3 is TGTGCCAGCAGTGACAGGGTGAGCTATGGCTACACCTTC.